This T cell receptor (beta chain) was sequenced during a study of shared clonotypes between healthy human individuals. Sequenced by immunoSEQ multiplex PCR; TCRdb stores in-frame clones only, minus some. The data show some 2,000,000 clones, around 95% seen once. Sequencing was performed on naive CD4+ T cells sorted from blood. Subset meaning: CD45RA+ positively selected. The clonotype was recovered from a man between 18 and 29 years old in good health.

CDR3 nucleotide sequence: TGTGCCTGGAGTGAATCGTACCGAGGTTGGGAAAAACTGTTTTTT. Its translation: CAWSESYRGWEKLFF. V and J are TRBV30 and TRBJ1-4; D is uncertain. Germline V gives CDR1 GTSNPN, CDR2 SVGIG (reference sequence). CDR3 size: 15 residues. Trimming stripped 1 base from V and 8 bases from J, with 17 bases between.